This T cell receptor beta chain was sequenced during a study of beta chain features in type 1 diabetes. Study-wide results and limits: In comparison with healthy donors, patients had naive, central memory and Treg TCRB repertoires that appeared more similar. HLA effects on TCRB rearrangement stayed unresolved here.

Via the markers CD45RO/CCR7/CD25/CD127/CD95/CD27, stem cell-like memory, regulatory, central memory and naive CD4+ cells were sorted. Expressed TCRB transcripts were sequenced after all isolated RNA was converted to cDNA. Average reads for naive, central memory and regulatory T cell samples were 3.5 million to 4.5 million. Only in-frame clones appear in the TCRdb table, and some are missing; sequencing was by immunoSEQ multiplex PCR. The data show more than 8,500 clones, around 82% seen once. With regard to this clone: The antigen is not known.

The sequencing input was Tregs from blood. This sequence was found in a woman aged 18-29 years in good health.

The CDR3 protein is CAISRTGQGLDSQGSRGSYNEQFF. CDR3 nucleotide sequence: TGTGCCATCAGTCGTACGGGACAAGGCCTGGATTCGCAGGGGTCCCGTGGCTCCTACAATGAGCAGTTCTTC. V is TRBV10-3 and J is TRBJ2-1, with D perhaps matching TRBD1 (6 bases). From germline, CDR1 is ENHRY and CDR2 SYGVKD. CDR3 length: 24 amino acids. V was pared by 5 bases and J by 0 bases, with 38 bases between.